This entry describes one TCR beta chain. Clones were read by immunoSEQ multiplex PCR, and TCRdb kept only the in-frame ones, dropping some. The sample contains a few hundred thousand clones, more than 75% of which appear only once. The record originates from a study of blood T cell repertoires in COVID-19. Study-level background: There were acute and convalescent COVID-19 samples, and they came from the United States, Italy and Spain. T cells, B-cell-depleted T cells, or PBMCs provided the cDNA or gDNA that served as material.

Enrollment of patients from Seattle took place during active infection, with longitudinal follow-up. With V trimmed by 5 bases and J by 8 bases, 9 bases remained unmatched. Germline CDR1 SEHNR, CDR2 FQNEAQ (reference sequence). CDR3 length: 16 amino acids. The sample consisted of peripheral blood. The chain links TRBV7-9 to TRBJ2-3; 14 bases match TRBD2. The TCR was taken from a woman over 75 with COVID-19, enrolled during active disease. CDR3 coding DNA: TGTGCCAGCAGCCCCGGACTAGCGGGGGGAGTGGGTACGCAGTATTTT. This translates into CASSPGLAGGVGTQYF.